This entry lists 17 T cell receptor beta chains sequenced from one sample in a study of blood T cell repertoires in COVID-19. Libraries were prepared by immunoSEQ multiplex PCR; TCRdb keeps only in-frame clonotypes and omits some of them. The sample gives a few hundred thousand clones, 70% to 90% of which show up once; 2.5% to 3.5% is in the top ten. The sequenced material came from peripheral blood. The receptors come from a woman in her 30s with COVID-19, enrolled during active disease.

Regarding this clone: The junction departs from germline at one end; a sequencing error may be responsible. This chain uses TRBV7-7 with TRBJ2-2; TRBD2 matches 12 bases. The CDR3 is made up of 16 amino acids. Germline CDR1 is SSHAT and CDR2 is FNYEAQ (reference sequence). The CDR3 DNA follows: TGTGCTAGCAGCTTAGGACTAGCGGGGTACACCGGGGAGCTGTTTTTT. It is translated as CASSLGLAGYTGELFF.

The chain uses TRBV7-2 and TRBJ2-1; 8 nucleotides agree with TRBD2. After removal of 6 bases from V and 4 bases from J, the junction contained 8 bases not matched to a gene. This CDR3 has 15 residues. CDR1 and CDR2 from the germline V gene are SGHTA and FQGNSA. The chain's CDR3 is CASRTGTRAYNEQFF. DNA for the CDR3: TGTGCCAGCAGAACCGGGACTAGGGCGTACAATGAGCAGTTCTTC.

J is TRBJ2-1 and V is TRBV5-1, with 7 bases identical to TRBD1. Trimming took 2 bases from V and 3 from J; bases not matched to a gene: 5. Germline V gene data show CDR1 as SGHRS and CDR2 as YFSETQ. The CDR3 loop spans 15 amino acids. The CDR3 sequence is CASSFSRDSYNEQFF. The DNA for the CDR3 is TGCGCCAGCAGCTTTAGTCGGGACAGCTACAATGAGCAGTTCTTC.

The chain couples TRBV27 to TRBJ2-5; maybe TRBD1 (7 bases). Germline assignment: CDR1 MNHEY and CDR2 SMNVEV (reference sequence). Trimming took 4 bases from V and 5 from J, leaving 14 bases between them. The CDR3 has 14 residues. The CDR3 DNA is TGTGCCAGCAGTTCTCAGGGGGGCTGGGAGACCCAGTACTTC. As protein: CASSSQGGWETQYF.

The CDR3 DNA is TGTGCCAGCTCAAGTGCGAGGTTGGACTATGGCTACACCTTC. Its translation: CASSSARLDYGYTF. This chain uses TRBV18 with TRBJ1-2; D is unresolved. Per germline, CDR1 KGHSH and CDR2 LQKENI. This CDR3 region has 14 residues. V gave up 5 bases and J gave up 3 bases, with 13 bases separating them.

The chain carries TRBV11-2 and TRBJ1-1, with D perhaps TRBD1 (5 bases). Germline values: CDR1 SGHAT, CDR2 FQNNGV. The CDR3 runs to 12 residues. With 5 bases removed from V and 7 bases from J, the gap between germline ends came to 11 bases. Written as DNA, the CDR3 is TGTGCCAGCAGCCGCCTTACAGGTGAAGCTTTCTTT. Translated, it gives CASSRLTGEAFF.

This clone was picked up one time. This rearrangement joins TRBV10-2 to TRBJ2-7, with D tentatively TRBD2 (5 bases). V shed 10 bases and J shed 0 bases, with 19 bases lying between them. There are 15 residues in the CDR3. Germline-derived CDR1 and CDR2 are WSHSY and SAAADI. Here the CDR3 DNA reads TGCGCCACCTCTCCCGGGGTACGCTTCTCCTACGAGCAGTACGTC. Translated, it gives CATSPGVRFSYEQYV.

V is TRBV29-1 and J is TRBJ2-3, with D perhaps matching TRBD1 (5 bases). The V end was cut by 2 bases, the J end by 4 bases, with 10 bases between. The length of the CDR3 is 13 residues. Per germline, CDR1 SQVTM and CDR2 ANQGSEA. CDR3 coding DNA: TGCAGCGTTGAACTAGTGGGGCCAGATACGCAGTATTTT. It encodes CSVELVGPDTQYF.

This chain joins TRBV25-1 and TRBJ1-1, with 7 positions matching TRBD1. Germline V gives CDR1 MGHDK, CDR2 SYGVNS. The CDR3 extends over 13 amino acids. The V segment lost 6 bases and the J segment 0 bases; nucleotides outside the gene matches: 1. The CDR3 reads CASRQGMNTEAFF. The DNA for the CDR3 is TGTGCCAGCAGACAGGGGATGAACACTGAAGCTTTCTTT.

This chain connects TRBV7-9 to TRBJ1-4; D uncertain. The CDR3 is made up of 12 amino acids. Germline V gene sequence: CDR1 SEHNR, CDR2 FQNEAQ (reference sequence). V lost 1 base, J lost 7 bases, and 4 bases lay in between. The CDR3 DNA is TGTGCCAGCAGCTTAGGTAGTGAAAAACTGTTTTTT. Encoded protein: CASSLGSEKLFF.

The V gene is TRBV11-2, the J gene TRBJ2-2; 8 positions match TRBD1. CDR3 length: 16 residues. J was trimmed by 6 bases and V by 0 bases; bases with no gene match: 6. CDR1 SGHAT and CDR2 FQNNGV come from the germline V gene. The CDR3 is CASSLDTGGYSGELFF. The DNA of the CDR3 is TGTGCCAGCAGCTTAGACACAGGGGGTTACTCCGGGGAGCTGTTTTTT.

The chain has TRBV12-3 or TRBV12-4 and TRBJ1-1, with TRBD1 identical over 8 bases. The CDR3 is 13 amino acids. J gave up 7 bases and V 3 bases, and 4 bases lay outside the gene matches. Here the CDR3 reads CASSFLQGGEAFF. CDR3 DNA sequence: TGTGCCAGCAGTTTTCTACAGGGGGGTGAAGCTTTCTTT.

This chain joins TRBV5-1 and TRBJ1-2, with 7 bases identical to TRBD1. This CDR3 contains 13 residues. Germline values: CDR1 SGHRS, CDR2 YFSETQ. Trimming cost V 0 bases and J 8 bases; bases outside gene matches: 4. The CDR3 nucleotides read TGCGCCAGCAGCTTGGAGGCAGGGGGAGGCTACACCTTC. Its protein product is CASSLEAGGGYTF.

This rearrangement joins TRBV6-5 to TRBJ1-1, with D unclear. The CDR3 is made up of 15 amino acids. V dropped 2 bases and J dropped 4 bases, with 14 bases sitting between them. Germline V lookup: CDR1 MNHEY, CDR2 SVGAGI. CDR3 bases: TGTGCCAGCAGTTACGAGCGGGTCCCCCGCACTGAAGCTTTCTTT. It translates to CASSYERVPRTEAFF.

This clone was seen only a few times. The chain is built from TRBV18 and TRBJ2-1; 14 bases line up with TRBD2. Looked up from germline, CDR1 is KGHSH and CDR2 is LQKENI. The CDR3 covers 15 residues. V lost 3 bases and J lost 8; bases outside the gene matches: 3. CDR3 sequence: CASSPGLAGADEQFF. In nucleotides, the CDR3 is TGTGCCAGCTCACCGGGACTAGCGGGAGCTGATGAGCAGTTCTTC.

This clone was observed a single time. The rearrangement links TRBV10-3 to TRBJ1-5; 7 positions agree with TRBD1. The junction had 3 bases not matched to a gene; V was cut back by 2 bases and J by 2 bases. Germline CDR1 is ENHRY and CDR2 is SYGVKD. CDR3 length: 15 residues. CDR3: CAISEPTGRNQPQHF. As DNA, the CDR3 is TGTGCCATCAGTGAGCCGACAGGGCGCAATCAGCCCCAGCATTTT.

The rearrangement uses TRBV30 and TRBJ1-1, with no clear D. CDR1 GTSNPN and CDR2 SVGIG come from the germline V gene (reference sequence). The length of the CDR3 is 12 residues. V was cut by 3 bases and J by 0 bases, with 5 bases left in between. CDR3 protein: CAWSTVNTEAFF. CDR3 nucleotide sequence: TGTGCCTGGAGCACGGTGAACACTGAAGCTTTCTTT.